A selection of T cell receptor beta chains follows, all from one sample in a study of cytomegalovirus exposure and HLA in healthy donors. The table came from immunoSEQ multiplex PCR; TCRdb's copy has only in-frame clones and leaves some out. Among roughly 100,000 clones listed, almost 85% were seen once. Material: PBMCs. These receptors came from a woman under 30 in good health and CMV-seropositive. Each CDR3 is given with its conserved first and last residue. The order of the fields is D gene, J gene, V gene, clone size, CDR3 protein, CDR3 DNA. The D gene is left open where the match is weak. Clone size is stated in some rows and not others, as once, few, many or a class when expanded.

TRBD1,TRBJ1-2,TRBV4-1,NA,CASSQDRRLGTGVSGYTF,TGCGCCAGCAGCCAAGATCGGAGACTGGGGACAGGGGTTTCTGGCTACACCTTC
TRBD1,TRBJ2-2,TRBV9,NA,CASSVRDSLTTGELFF,TGTGCCAGCAGCGTCCGGGACAGCTTAACCACCGGGGAGCTGTTTTTT
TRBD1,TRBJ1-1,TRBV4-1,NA,CASSPQGATEAFF,TGCGCCAGCAGCCCGCAGGGGGCCACTGAAGCTTTCTTT
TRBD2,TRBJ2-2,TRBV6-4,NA,CASSTGLNTGELFF,TGTGCCAGCAGTACGGGACTAAACACCGGGGAGCTGTTTTTT
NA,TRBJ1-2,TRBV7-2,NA,CASSLTRTAYGYTF,TGTGCCAGCAGCTTAACGAGGACAGCCTATGGCTACACCTTC
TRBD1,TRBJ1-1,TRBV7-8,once,CASRKPGQPNTEAFF,TGTGCCAGCAGAAAACCGGGACAGCCGAACACTGAAGCTTTCTTT
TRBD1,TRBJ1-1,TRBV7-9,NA,CASSPRQGQNTEAFF,TGTGCCAGCAGCCCACGACAGGGGCAGAACACTGAAGCTTTCTTT
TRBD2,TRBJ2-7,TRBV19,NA,CASSIQMALAGGPPYEQYF,TGTGCCAGTAGTATCCAGATGGCTCTAGCGGGAGGGCCGCCCTACGAGCAGTACTTC
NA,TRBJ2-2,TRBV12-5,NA,CASGRTDANTGELFF,TGTGCTAGTGGGAGGACAGACGCGAACACCGGGGAGCTGTTTTTT
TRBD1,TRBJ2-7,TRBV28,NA,CASSSNRDSSYEQYF,TGTGCCAGCAGTTCAAACAGGGACAGCTCCTACGAGCAGTACTTC
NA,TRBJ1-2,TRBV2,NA,CASSEMLTGGRYGYTF,TGTGCCAGCAGTGAAATGCTTACGGGGGGCAGGTATGGCTACACCTTC
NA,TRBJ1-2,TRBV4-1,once,CASSQVTLLGGYTF,TGCGCCAGCAGCCAAGTCACGCTACTGGGCGGCTACACCTTC
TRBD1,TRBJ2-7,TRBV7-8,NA,CASSLRVGGQGVLNEQYF,TGTGCCAGCAGCTTACGGGTCGGCGGACAGGGGGTCTTGAACGAGCAGTACTTC
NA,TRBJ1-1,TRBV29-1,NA,CSVVGRMNTEAFF,TGCAGCGTTGTGGGCAGAATGAACACTGAAGCTTTCTTT
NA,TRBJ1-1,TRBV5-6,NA,CASSVDSNTEAFF,TGTGCCAGCAGCGTGGATTCTAACACTGAAGCTTTCTTT
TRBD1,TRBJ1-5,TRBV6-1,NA,CASSKTGFSNQPQHF,TGTGCCAGCAGCAAGACAGGGTTTAGCAATCAGCCCCAGCATTTT
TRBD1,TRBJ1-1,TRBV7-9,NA,CAISRGTGSLGMNTEAFF,TGTGCCATCAGCCGAGGGACAGGGAGCCTGGGCATGAACACTGAAGCTTTCTTT
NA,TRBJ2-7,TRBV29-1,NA,CSATHSTSYEQYF,TGCAGCGCTACCCATTCCACCTCCTACGAGCAGTACTTC
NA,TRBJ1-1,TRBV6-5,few,CASSPTPGANTEAFF,TGTGCCAGCAGCCCCACGCCGGGAGCTAACACTGAAGCTTTCTTT
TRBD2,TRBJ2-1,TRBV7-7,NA,CASSLESSGYNEQFF,TGTGCTAGCAGCTTAGAGTCTAGCGGGTACAATGAGCAGTTCTTC
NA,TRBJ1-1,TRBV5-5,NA,CASSLGFGVTEAFF,TGTGCCAGCAGCTTGGGTTTCGGGGTTACTGAAGCTTTCTTT
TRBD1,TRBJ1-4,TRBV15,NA,CATSRDLGTEIEKLFF,TGTGCCACCAGCAGAGATTTAGGGACAGAAATAGAAAAACTGTTTTTT
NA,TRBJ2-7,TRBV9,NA,CASSDGLRARSYEQYF,TGTGCCAGCAGCGATGGTCTCAGGGCGCGCTCCTACGAGCAGTACTTC
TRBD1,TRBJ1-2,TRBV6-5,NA,CASTDRGLYGYTF,TGTGCCAGCACAGACAGGGGGCTCTATGGCTACACCTTC
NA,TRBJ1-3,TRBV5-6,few,CASSNDRRNTIYF,TGTGCCAGCAGCAATGACAGGCGGAACACCATATATTTT
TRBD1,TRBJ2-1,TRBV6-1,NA,CASSDQAEGQGLSEQFF,TGTGCCAGCAGTGACCAGGCTGAGGGACAGGGACTTTCTGAGCAGTTCTTC
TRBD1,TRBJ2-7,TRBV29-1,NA,CSVLGQGKTYEQYF,TGCAGCGTCTTAGGACAGGGGAAGACCTACGAGCAGTACTTC
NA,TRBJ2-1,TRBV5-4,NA,CASSLDREQFF,TGTGCCAGCAGCTTGGATCGTGAGCAGTTCTTC
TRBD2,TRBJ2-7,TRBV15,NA,CATSLLAGDEQYF,TGTGCCACCAGTCTTCTAGCGGGGGACGAGCAGTACTTC
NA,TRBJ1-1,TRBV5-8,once,CASSLARRLDTEAFF,TGTGCCAGCAGCTTGGCTCGCCGGCTAGACACTGAAGCTTTCTTT
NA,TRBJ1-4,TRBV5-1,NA,CASSLRSGDNEKLFF,TGCGCCAGCAGCTTGCGGTCGGGGGATAATGAAAAACTGTTTTTT
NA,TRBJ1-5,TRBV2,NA,CASSVWGGQPQHF,TGTGCCAGCAGTGTTTGGGGCGGTCAGCCCCAGCATTTT
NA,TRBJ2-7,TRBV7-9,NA,CASSLAVFGKGDYEQYF,TGTGCCAGCAGCTTAGCGGTTTTTGGTAAGGGAGACTACGAGCAGTACTTC
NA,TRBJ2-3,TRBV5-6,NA,CASIGVATITDTQYF,TGTGCCAGCATCGGGGTGGCCACTATCACAGATACGCAGTATTTT
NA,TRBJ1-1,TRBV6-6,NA,CASSYPTEGNTEAFF,TGTGCCAGCAGTTACCCAACCGAGGGGAACACTGAAGCTTTCTTT
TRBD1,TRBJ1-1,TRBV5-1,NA,CASSSTGGKNTEAFF,TGCGCCAGCAGCTCGACAGGGGGAAAGAACACTGAAGCTTTCTTT
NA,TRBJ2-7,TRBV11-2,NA,CASSLGARYEQYF,TGTGCCAGCAGCTTAGGGGCACGCTACGAGCAGTACTTC
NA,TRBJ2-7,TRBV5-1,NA,CASSLAAEASTYEQYF,TGCGCCAGCAGCTTGGCAGCCGAGGCATCGACTTACGAGCAGTACTTC
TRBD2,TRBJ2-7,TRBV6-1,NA,CASSEWGTSGLYEQYF,TGTGCCAGCAGTGAATGGGGGACTAGCGGCCTTTACGAGCAGTACTTC
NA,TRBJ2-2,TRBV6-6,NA,CASSSTTSSGELFF,TGTGCCAGCAGCTCGACGACTAGTTCCGGGGAGCTGTTTTTT
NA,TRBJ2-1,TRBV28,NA,CASYSARSYNEQFF,TGTGCCAGCTACTCTGCCCGGTCCTACAATGAGCAGTTCTTC
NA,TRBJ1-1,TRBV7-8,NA,CASSPRVRGLNTEAFF,TGTGCCAGCAGTCCCCGGGTTCGAGGGCTCAACACTGAAGCTTTCTTT
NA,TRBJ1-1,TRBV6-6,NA,CASSPRDSGGAEAFF,TGTGCCAGCAGTCCCAGGGATTCGGGGGGGGCTGAAGCTTTCTTT
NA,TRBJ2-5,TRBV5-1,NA,CASSLAPEETQYF,TGCGCCAGCAGCTTGGCCCCGGAAGAGACCCAGTACTTC
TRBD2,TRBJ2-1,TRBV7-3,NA,CASSQASGGSYNEQFF,TGTGCCAGCAGCCAGGCTAGCGGGGGTTCCTACAATGAGCAGTTCTTC
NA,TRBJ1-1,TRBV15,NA,CATSRDTALNTEAFF,TGTGCCACCAGCAGAGATACAGCTCTGAACACTGAAGCTTTCTTT
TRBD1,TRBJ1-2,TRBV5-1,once,CASSPTGDGYTF,TGCGCCAGCAGCCCCACAGGGGACGGCTACACCTTC
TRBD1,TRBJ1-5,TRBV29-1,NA,CSVAVTGGEEPQHF,TGCAGCGTTGCCGTTACAGGGGGAGAGGAGCCCCAGCATTTT
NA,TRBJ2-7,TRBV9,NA,CASSVEGDYEQYF,TGTGCCAGCAGCGTAGAAGGGGATTACGAGCAGTACTTC
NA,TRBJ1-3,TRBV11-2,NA,CASSTSRGGGNTIYF,TGTGCCAGCAGCACTTCCAGAGGGGGTGGAAACACCATATATTTT
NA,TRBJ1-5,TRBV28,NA,CASVAGITQPQHF,TGTGCCAGCGTAGCAGGGATAACTCAGCCCCAGCATTTT
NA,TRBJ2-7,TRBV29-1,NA,CSVETGYEQYF,TGCAGCGTTGAAACGGGCTACGAGCAGTACTTC
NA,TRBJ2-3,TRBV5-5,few,CASSSFTDTQYF,TGTGCCAGCAGCTCTTTCACAGATACGCAGTATTTT
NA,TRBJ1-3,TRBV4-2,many,CASSQDRGGASGNTIYF,TGTGCCAGCAGCCAAGATCGGGGGGGCGCGTCTGGAAACACCATATATTTT
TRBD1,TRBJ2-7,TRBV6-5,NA,CASKFGQGAYEQYF,TGTGCCAGCAAATTTGGACAGGGAGCCTACGAGCAGTACTTC
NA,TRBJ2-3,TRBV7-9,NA,CASSLGATTSTDTQYF,TGTGCCAGCAGCTTAGGGGCTACAACTAGCACAGATACGCAGTATTTT